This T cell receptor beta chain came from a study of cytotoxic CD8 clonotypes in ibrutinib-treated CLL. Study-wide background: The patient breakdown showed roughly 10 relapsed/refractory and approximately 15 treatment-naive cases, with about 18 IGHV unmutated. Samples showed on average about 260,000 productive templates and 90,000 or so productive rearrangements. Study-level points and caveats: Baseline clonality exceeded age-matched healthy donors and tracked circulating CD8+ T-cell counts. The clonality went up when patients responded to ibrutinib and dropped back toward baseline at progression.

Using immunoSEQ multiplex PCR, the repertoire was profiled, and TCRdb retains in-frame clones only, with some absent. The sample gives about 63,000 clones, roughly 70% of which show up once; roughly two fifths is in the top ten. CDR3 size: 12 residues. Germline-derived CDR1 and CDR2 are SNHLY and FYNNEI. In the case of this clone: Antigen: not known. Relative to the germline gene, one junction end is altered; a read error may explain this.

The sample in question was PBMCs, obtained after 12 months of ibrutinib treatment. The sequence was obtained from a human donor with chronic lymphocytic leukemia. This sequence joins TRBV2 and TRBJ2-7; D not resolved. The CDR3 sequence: CASSTSIYEQCF. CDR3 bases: TGTGCCAGCAGTACCTCCATTTACGAGCAGTGCTTC. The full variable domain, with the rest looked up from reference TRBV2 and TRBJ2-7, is EPEVTQTPSHQVTQMGQEVILRCVPISNHLYFYWYRQILGQKVEFLVSFYNNEISEKSEIFDDQFSVERPDGSNFTLKIRSTKLEDSAMYFCASSTSIYEQCFGPGTRLTVT.